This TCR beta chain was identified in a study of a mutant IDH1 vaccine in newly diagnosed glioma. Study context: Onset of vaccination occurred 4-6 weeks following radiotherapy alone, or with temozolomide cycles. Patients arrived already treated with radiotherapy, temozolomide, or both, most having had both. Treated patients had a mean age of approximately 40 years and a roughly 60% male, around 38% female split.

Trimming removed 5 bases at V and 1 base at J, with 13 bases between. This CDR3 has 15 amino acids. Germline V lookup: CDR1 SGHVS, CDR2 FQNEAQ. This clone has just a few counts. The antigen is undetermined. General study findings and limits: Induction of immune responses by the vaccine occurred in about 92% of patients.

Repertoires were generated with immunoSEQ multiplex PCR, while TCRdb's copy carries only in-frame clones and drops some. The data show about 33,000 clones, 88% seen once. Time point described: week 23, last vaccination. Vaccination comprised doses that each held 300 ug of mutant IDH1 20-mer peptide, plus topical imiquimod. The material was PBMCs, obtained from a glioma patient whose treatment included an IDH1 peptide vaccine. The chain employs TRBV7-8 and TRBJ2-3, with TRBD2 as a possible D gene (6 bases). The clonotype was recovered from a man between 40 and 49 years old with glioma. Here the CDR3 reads CASSPSRGGTDTQYF. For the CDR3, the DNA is TGTGCCAGCAGCCCAAGCCGCGGGGGCACAGATACGCAGTATTTT.